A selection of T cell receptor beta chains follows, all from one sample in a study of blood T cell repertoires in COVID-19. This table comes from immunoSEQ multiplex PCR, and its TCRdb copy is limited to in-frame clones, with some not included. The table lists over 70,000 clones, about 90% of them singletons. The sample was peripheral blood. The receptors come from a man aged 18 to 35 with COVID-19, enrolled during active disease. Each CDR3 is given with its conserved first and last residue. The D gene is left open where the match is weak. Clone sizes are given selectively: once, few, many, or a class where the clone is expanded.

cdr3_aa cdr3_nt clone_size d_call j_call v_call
CASSEWASNQPQHF TGTGCCAGCAGTGAATGGGCAAGCAATCAGCCCCAGCATTTT . . TRBJ1-5 TRBV6-1
CASSWDRGANQPQHF TGTGCCAGCAGTTGGGACAGGGGTGCCAATCAGCCCCAGCATTTT . TRBD1 TRBJ1-5 TRBV27
CASSLATSGPYNEQFF TGTGCCAGCAGCTTAGCGACTAGCGGGCCCTACAATGAGCAGTTCTTC . TRBD2 TRBJ2-1 TRBV11-2
CASSYTGTGSYSYEQYF TGCGCCAGCAGCTATACGGGGACAGGATCTTACTCCTACGAGCAGTACTTC . TRBD1 TRBJ2-7 TRBV5-1
CASSLGLAGYNEQFF TGTGCCAGCAGCTTAGGTCTAGCGGGGTACAATGAGCAGTTCTTC . TRBD2 TRBJ2-1 TRBV7-9
CASSPTTGGYF TGTGCCAGCAGCCCGACGACAGGGGGGTACTTC . TRBD1 TRBJ2-5 TRBV7-9
CATSDDGGTEAFF TGTGCCACCAGTGATGACGGCGGCACTGAAGCTTTCTTT . . TRBJ1-1 TRBV24-1
CASSPQTGATYEQYF TGTGCCAGCAGCCCCCAGACAGGGGCCACCTACGAGCAGTACTTC . TRBD1 TRBJ2-7 TRBV5-5
CASSPGQIREQYF TGTGCCAGCAGCCCAGGACAGATCCGCGAGCAGTACTTC . . TRBJ2-7 TRBV9
CASSESILSNYGYTF TGTGCCAGCAGTGAATCTATCCTGTCGAACTATGGCTACACCTTC . . TRBJ1-2 TRBV2
CASSALTGDRQETQYF TGTGCCAGCAGTGCGTTGACAGGGGATCGACAAGAGACCCAGTACTTC few TRBD1 TRBJ2-5 TRBV6-1
CSVGRQGARGYTF TGCAGCGTTGGGCGACAGGGGGCGCGTGGCTACACCTTC . TRBD1 TRBJ1-2 TRBV29-1
CASSLGEGEKLLF TGTGCCAGCAGCCTGGGAGAAGGTGAAAAACTGCTTTTT . . TRBJ1-4 TRBV3-1/TRBV3-2
CASSLRSGGLAGVSGELFF TGTGCCAGCAGCTTAAGGTCGGGAGGACTAGCGGGAGTTTCCGGGGAGCTGTTTTTT . TRBD2 TRBJ2-2 TRBV7-3
CASSLWSQGGTEAFF TGTGCCAGCAGCTTGTGGTCCCAGGGGGGCACTGAAGCTTTCTTT . TRBD1 TRBJ1-1 TRBV5-5
CASSSSGTSGDNEQFF TGTGCCAGCAGTAGTTCCGGGACTAGCGGCGACAATGAGCAGTTCTTC . TRBD2 TRBJ2-1 TRBV6-6
CASSYGIYNRFNEKLLF TGTGCCAGCAGCTATGGCATCTATAACAGGTTTAATGAAAAACTGCTTTTT . . TRBJ1-4 TRBV11-3
CASSQIGQGMNYGYTF TGCGCCAGCAGCCAGATAGGACAGGGGATGAACTATGGCTACACCTTC . TRBD1 TRBJ1-2 TRBV4-3
CASKVTSGSGEFYEQYF TGCGCCAGTAAAGTGACTAGCGGGTCCGGGGAGTTCTACGAGCAGTACTTC few TRBD2 TRBJ2-7 TRBV5-1
CASSLGGRAGETQYF TGTGCCAGCAGCTTAGGGGGGAGGGCCGGGGAGACCCAGTACTTC once . TRBJ2-5 TRBV5-4
CASSLGGRANQPQHF TGCGCCAGCAGCTTGGGGGGCAGGGCTAATCAGCCCCAGCATTTT . . TRBJ1-5 TRBV5-1
CAISESGTSSGNTIYF TGTGCCATCAGTGAGAGCGGGACAAGCTCTGGAAACACCATATATTTT . . TRBJ1-3 TRBV10-3
CAAHRGQRNTIYF TGTGCAGCACACAGGGGGCAACGAAACACCATATATTTT . TRBD1 TRBJ1-3 TRBV30
CASSIPPTAQGYEQYF TGTGCCAGTAGTATCCCCCCGACAGCCCAAGGCTACGAGCAGTACTTC . . TRBJ2-7 TRBV19
CASSNAGVPNQPQHF TGTGCCAGCAGCAACGCCGGGGTTCCCAATCAGCCCCAGCATTTT . . TRBJ1-5 TRBV27
CASSTGLGDYEQYF TGTGCCAGTAGTACGGGACTGGGGGACTACGAGCAGTACTTC . . TRBJ2-7 TRBV19
CAISESPGQGTEQYF TGTGCCATCAGTGAGTCGCCAGGACAGGGAACCGAGCAGTACTTC . TRBD1 TRBJ2-7 TRBV10-3
CASSLAPIPGPYEQYF TGTGCCAGCAGCTTAGCTCCTATTCCTGGTCCCTACGAGCAGTACTTC . . TRBJ2-7 TRBV7-2
CASSWGQGEGTQYF TGTGCCAGCAGTTGGGGACAGGGAGAAGGTACGCAGTATTTT . TRBD1 TRBJ2-3 TRBV28
CASGQGIGELFF TGTGCTAGTGGCCAGGGTATCGGGGAGCTGTTTTTT . . TRBJ2-2 TRBV12-5
CASRLGGVYNEQFF TGTGCCAGCAGGTTGGGGGGAGTTTATAATGAGCAGTTCTTC . . TRBJ2-1 TRBV27
CASSPDSNEQFF TGTGCCAGCAGTCCAGACAGCAATGAGCAGTTCTTC . . TRBJ2-1 TRBV28
CASSLYGSGTYNEQFF TGTGCCAGCAGTTTATACGGTAGCGGGACCTACAATGAGCAGTTCTTC . TRBD2 TRBJ2-1 TRBV28
CASSFEGSYNEQFF TGCGCCAGCAGCTTCGAGGGCTCCTACAATGAGCAGTTCTTC . . TRBJ2-1 TRBV5-1
CASSPQLAGGSYNEQFF TGTGCCAGCTCACCCCAACTAGCGGGAGGCTCCTACAATGAGCAGTTCTTC . TRBD2 TRBJ2-1 TRBV18
CASSLSVTVSTDTQYF TGTGCCAGCAGCTTAAGTGTGACAGTTAGCACAGATACGCAGTATTTT once . TRBJ2-3 TRBV11-2
CASSAGVNYGYTF TGCGCCAGCAGTGCCGGAGTTAACTATGGCTACACCTTC once . TRBJ1-2 TRBV10-1
CSAGHQASSYEQYF TGCAGCGCGGGACACCAGGCAAGCTCCTACGAGCAGTACTTC . . TRBJ2-7 TRBV29-1
CASSYRTGVYEQYF TGTGCCAGTAGCTACCGGACAGGGGTGTACGAGCAGTACTTC . TRBD1 TRBJ2-7 TRBV19
CASSREETGVGYEQYF TGCGCCAGCAGCCGGGAGGAGACAGGGGTAGGCTACGAGCAGTACTTC . TRBD1 TRBJ2-7 TRBV4-1
CASSSTGGEQYF TGTGCCAGCAGCTCCACAGGGGGCGAGCAGTACTTC . TRBD1 TRBJ2-7 TRBV11-2
CASSYWEGYTGELFF TGTGCCAGCAGTTACTGGGAGGGGTACACCGGGGAGCTGTTTTTT . TRBD2 TRBJ2-2 TRBV6-5
CASSGPIFTDTQYF TGTGCCAGTAGTGGGCCGATATTCACAGATACGCAGTATTTT . . TRBJ2-3 TRBV19
CATSGDGGTNEKLLF TGTGCCACCAGCGGGGATGGGGGGACTAATGAAAAACTGCTTTTT . . TRBJ1-4 TRBV15
CASSSAPGVRSPLHF TGCGCCAGCAGCTCCGCTCCAGGGGTTCGCTCACCCCTCCACTTT . . TRBJ1-6 TRBV5-1
CASSRIPSGTYEQYF TGTGCCAGTAGTAGGATCCCTAGCGGGACCTACGAGCAGTACTTC . TRBD2 TRBJ2-7 TRBV19
CAWSGDRGYGYTF TGTGCCTGGAGTGGGGACAGGGGATATGGCTACACCTTC few TRBD1 TRBJ1-2 TRBV30
CASRPGTITGELFF TGTGCCAGCAGACCGGGGACAATTACCGGGGAGCTGTTTTTT . . TRBJ2-2 TRBV27
CASSPPGGTGELFF TGTGCCAGCAGTCCTCCCGGGGGGACCGGGGAGCTGTTTTTT . TRBD2 TRBJ2-2 TRBV28
CASTDGALVNNEQFF TGTGCCAGCACGGATGGAGCTCTGGTTAACAATGAGCAGTTCTTC . . TRBJ2-1 TRBV6-5
CASAGGRASSYEQYF TGTGCCAGCGCCGGGGGGCGGGCTAGCTCCTACGAGCAGTACTTC . . TRBJ2-7 TRBV7-2
CASSQGAGRGQPQHF TGTGCCAGCAGCCAAGGGGCGGGACGGGGACAGCCCCAGCATTTT . . TRBJ1-5 TRBV3-1/TRBV3-2
CASSQDRANTEAFF TGCGCCAGCAGCCAAGACAGGGCGAACACTGAAGCTTTCTTT . . TRBJ1-1 TRBV4-1
CASSTTGRGYNEQFF TGTGCCAGCAGTACGACAGGGCGAGGGTACAATGAGCAGTTCTTC . TRBD1 TRBJ2-1 TRBV6-5
CASSPPPRLISGANVLTF TGTGCCAGCTCACCACCGCCCAGATTAATCTCTGGGGCCAACGTCCTGACTTTC . . TRBJ2-6 TRBV18
CASIAGRLAGNTIYF TGTGCCAGCATAGCGGGCAGATTAGCTGGAAACACCATATATTTT . . TRBJ1-3 TRBV2
CASSSLRDVLSYEQYF TGTGCCAGCAGTTCTCTGAGGGATGTCCTCTCCTACGAGCAGTACTTC . . TRBJ2-7 TRBV28
CATSRVANRGGDYGYTF TGTGCCACCAGCAGAGTGGCGAACAGGGGCGGCGACTATGGCTACACCTTC . TRBD1 TRBJ1-2 TRBV15